These 5 T cell receptor beta chains were all obtained from the same sample, sequenced in a study of cytomegalovirus exposure and HLA in healthy donors. The PCR had 60 Vbeta and 13 Jbeta primers. Using immunoSEQ multiplex PCR, the repertoire was profiled, and TCRdb retains in-frame clones only, with some absent. The top ten hold approximately 14% of the sample, which has 150,000 to 200,000 clones, 80% seen once. The sequencing input was PBMCs. These receptor sequences come from a woman in her thirties or forties in good health and CMV-seronegative.

The chain is built from TRBV28 and TRBJ2-1; possible D gene TRBD2, 7 bases. The CDR3 has 18 amino acids. CDR1 and CDR2 (germline): MDHEN, SYDVKM. V lost 3 bases and J 0 bases, leaving 18 bases between the germline ends. CDR3 loop: CASSFLTVGGDSYNEQFF. The CDR3 region has the DNA TGTGCCAGCAGTTTCCTAACCGTAGGGGGGGACTCCTACAATGAGCAGTTCTTC.

V gene TRBV5-4 combines with J gene TRBJ2-3, with 8 bases fitting TRBD1. CDR3 length: 14 residues. J gave up 2 bases and V 8 bases, and 7 bases lay outside the gene matches. The germline gives CDR1 SGHNT, CDR2 YYREEE (reference sequence). The CDR3 loop is CASTDRENTDTQYF. CDR3 sequence (DNA): TGTGCCAGTACGGACAGGGAGAACACAGATACGCAGTATTTT.

For this clone: The junction shows a germline mismatch at one end, possibly a read error. The J gene is TRBJ2-7, the V gene TRBV7-9; 8 nucleotides align to TRBD1. The germline CDR1 and CDR2 sequences are SEHNR and FQNEAQ (reference sequence). The CDR3 sequence is 16 residues long. CDR3: CSSSLDYGQGYYEQYF. The CDR3 DNA follows: TGTTCCAGCAGCTTAGACTACGGACAGGGTTACTACGAGCAGTACTTC.

V is TRBV21-1 and J is TRBJ2-1; the table's D call, TRBD1, was not checked against the DNA. TRBV21-1 is a pseudogene segment. There are 15 residues in the CDR3. The CDR3 DNA is TGTGCCAGCAGCTTCCGGGACAGGGGTGAATATGAGCAGTTCTTC. Its translation is CASSFRDRGEYEQFF.

This clone came up once. The sample carries other DNA sequences with the same CDR3. The V gene is TRBV28, the J gene TRBJ2-7, with D possibly TRBD2 on 6 matching bases. CDR1 is MDHEN and CDR2 is SYDVKM in the germline V gene. Trimming pared 5 bases from V and 4 bases from J, leaving 12 bases between. The CDR3 extends over 13 amino acids. CDR3 in amino acids: CASSPPGRYEQYF. For the CDR3, the DNA is TGTGCCAGCAGTCCCCCGGGGAGGTACGAGCAGTACTTC. Combining the CDR3 with reference TRBV28 and TRBJ2-7 gives the whole variable domain DVKVTQSSRYLVKRTGEKVFLECVQDMDHENMFWYRQDPGLGLRLIYFSYDVKMKEKGDIPEGYSVSREKKERFSLILESASTNQTSMYLCASSPPGRYEQYFGPGTRLTVT.